These 14 T cell receptor beta chains share one sample of origin, sequenced in a study of blood T cell repertoires in COVID-19. Method: immunoSEQ multiplex PCR; TCRdb's copy keeps in-frame clones and lacks some. Of around 400,000 clones listed, roughly 80% are singletons. The sequencing sample was made of PBMCs or T cells enriched from blood (not recorded which). The receptors stem from a woman in her forties or fifties who had recovered from COVID-19.

V is TRBV7-8 and J is TRBJ2-1; TRBD2 might be the D (5 bases). V gave up 4 bases and J gave up 7 bases, with 17 bases separating them. This CDR3 is built from 15 residues. Germline CDR1 reads SGHVS; CDR2 reads FQNEAQ. CDR3 amino acids: CASSSTRVVGNEQFF. For the CDR3, the DNA is TGTGCCAGCAGCTCAACGCGGGTGGTGGGGAATGAGCAGTTCTTC. The full variable domain, with the rest looked up from reference TRBV7-8 and TRBJ2-1, is GAGVSQSPRYKVAKRGQDVALRCDPISGHVSLFWYQQALGQGPEFLTYFQNEAQLDKSGLPSDRFFAERPEGSVSTLKIQRTQQEDSAVYLCASSSTRVVGNEQFFGPGTRLTVL.

This rearrangement joins TRBV30 to TRBJ1-2; 10 bases agree with TRBD1. The CDR3 covers 13 residues. Germline values: CDR1 GTSNPN, CDR2 SVGIG (reference sequence). The DNA for the CDR3 is TGTGCTAGGACATCGGGACAGGGGCGCGGCTACACCTTC. Amino acid sequence: CARTSGQGRGYTF.

This clone was observed a handful of times. The chain links TRBV7-2 to TRBJ1-6; a weak D match, TRBD1 (6 bases). From germline, CDR1 is SGHTA and CDR2 FQGNSA. The CDR3 covers 15 residues. V was pared by 3 bases and J by 0 bases, with 6 bases between. CDR3 protein: CASSLDSSYNSPLHF. The CDR3 nucleotides read TGTGCCAGCAGCTTGGACAGCTCCTATAATTCACCCCTCCACTTT.

V is TRBV3-1 (or the pseudogene TRBV3-2) and J is TRBJ1-2, with TRBD1 matching 7 bases. CDR3 length: 13 amino acids. Germline CDR1 and CDR2: LGHDT and YNNKEL (reference sequence). After removal of 5 bases from V and 6 bases from J, the junction contained 6 bases not matched to a gene. The chain's CDR3 is CASSVTGSDGYTF. The CDR3 coding sequence is TGTGCCAGCAGCGTGACAGGGTCCGATGGCTACACCTTC.

The gene calls are TRBV7-8 and TRBJ1-2; D is perhaps TRBD1 (5 bases). Trimming took 2 bases from V and 3 from J, leaving 7 bases between them. The CDR3 length is 13 residues. Germline lookup yields CDR1 SGHVS and CDR2 FQNEAQ. The CDR3 sequence is CASSLTRDYGYTF. CDR3 DNA sequence: TGTGCCAGCAGCTTAACCAGGGACTATGGCTACACCTTC.

This clone was counted between two and nine times. This sequence joins TRBV6-5 and TRBJ1-2; the D is unclear. The CDR3 consists of 11 residues. Per the germline V gene, CDR1 is MNHEY and CDR2 is SVGAGI. The V end was cut by 3 bases, the J end by 13 bases, with 12 bases between. The CDR3 protein is CASSYLGESTF. CDR3 DNA: TGTGCCAGCAGTTATCTGGGAGAGAGCACCTTC.

The chain has TRBV7-9 and TRBJ1-5, with 8 bases aligning to TRBD1. Germline CDR1 and CDR2: SEHNR and FQNEAQ (reference sequence). Trimming cost V 4 bases and J 7 bases; bases outside gene matches: 3. CDR3 length equals 13 residues. The CDR3 spells CASSSGGYQPQHF. CDR3 nucleotide sequence: TGTGCCAGCAGCTCAGGGGGCTACCAGCCCCAGCATTTT.

The rearrangement links TRBV19 to TRBJ1-5, with D maybe TRBD1 (5 bases). This CDR3 contains 16 residues. Trimming left V 7 bases short and J 1 base short, with 17 bases between. Germline CDR1 reads LNHDA; CDR2 reads SQIVND (reference sequence). For the CDR3, the DNA is TGTGCCAGTATGGGCCTCGGGGCGGGAAGCAATCAGCCCCAGCATTTT. Protein: CASMGLGAGSNQPQHF.

The CDR3 coding sequence is TGTGCCAGCAGCTTAACTCACAGGAGCTATGGCTACACCTTC. It is translated as CASSLTHRSYGYTF. The chain couples TRBV7-3 to TRBJ1-2; tentative D call: TRBD1 (5 bases). CDR1 and CDR2 from the germline V gene are SGHTA and FQGTGA. The CDR3 extends over 14 amino acids. The V and J ends lost 0 bases and 4 bases respectively, with 9 bases between them.

V is TRBV2 and J is TRBJ2-7; no firm D call. This CDR3 spans 11 amino acids. V shed 5 bases and J shed 5 bases, with 7 bases lying between them. From germline, CDR1 is SNHLY and CDR2 FYNNEI. CDR3 sequence reads: CASSTNHEQYF. The CDR3, as DNA: TGTGCCAGCAGTACAAACCACGAGCAGTACTTC.

This clone has more than one count but fewer than ten. The genes are TRBV27 and TRBJ2-7; D gene ambiguous. Between the trimmed V and J ends, which lost 0 bases and 5 bases, there was a span of 8 bases. Germline CDR1 and CDR2: MNHEY and SMNVEV (reference sequence). The CDR3 is made up of 13 amino acids. CDR3 in DNA: TGTGCCAGCAGTTTATCGAAAGCGCACGAGCAGTACTTC. Its translation: CASSLSKAHEQYF.

The chain joins TRBV19 to TRBJ2-1, with a weak D call TRBD2 (7 bases). The germline V gene has CDR1 LNHDA and CDR2 SQIVND (reference sequence). Trimming shortened V by 8 bases and J by 9 bases, and 23 bases separated the two germline ends. The CDR3 runs to 15 residues. The CDR3 bases are TGTGCCAGTGTCGATGGGGGGGCGGGATTGACTGAGCAGTTCTTC. Translating it yields CASVDGGAGLTEQFF.

This clone was picked up one time. The chain links TRBV5-6 to TRBJ2-7; TRBD2 is a possible D gene (7 bases). The V end was cut by 4 bases, the J end by 0 bases, with 17 bases between. The CDR3 extends over 16 amino acids. Per germline, CDR1 SGHDT and CDR2 YYEEEE. CDR3 region: CASSPGGLVNSYEQYF. CDR3 DNA: TGTGCCAGCAGCCCCGGGGGGCTAGTCAACTCCTACGAGCAGTACTTC. The whole variable domain, remainder taken from reference TRBV5-6 and TRBJ2-7, is DAGVTQSPTHLIKTRGQQVTLRCSPKSGHDTVSWYQQALGQGPQFIFQYYEEEERQRGNFPDRFSGHQFPNYSSELNVNALLLGDSALYLCASSPGGLVNSYEQYFGPGTRLTVT.

This chain joins TRBV19 and TRBJ1-1, with 8 bases matching TRBD1. Trimming cost V 6 bases and J 4 bases; bases outside gene matches: 7. The CDR3 extends over 14 amino acids. Germline CDR1 reads LNHDA; CDR2 reads SQIVND (reference sequence). The CDR3 loop reads CASSYTGGGTEAFF. CDR3 nucleotide sequence: TGTGCCAGTAGCTACACAGGGGGAGGCACTGAAGCTTTCTTT.